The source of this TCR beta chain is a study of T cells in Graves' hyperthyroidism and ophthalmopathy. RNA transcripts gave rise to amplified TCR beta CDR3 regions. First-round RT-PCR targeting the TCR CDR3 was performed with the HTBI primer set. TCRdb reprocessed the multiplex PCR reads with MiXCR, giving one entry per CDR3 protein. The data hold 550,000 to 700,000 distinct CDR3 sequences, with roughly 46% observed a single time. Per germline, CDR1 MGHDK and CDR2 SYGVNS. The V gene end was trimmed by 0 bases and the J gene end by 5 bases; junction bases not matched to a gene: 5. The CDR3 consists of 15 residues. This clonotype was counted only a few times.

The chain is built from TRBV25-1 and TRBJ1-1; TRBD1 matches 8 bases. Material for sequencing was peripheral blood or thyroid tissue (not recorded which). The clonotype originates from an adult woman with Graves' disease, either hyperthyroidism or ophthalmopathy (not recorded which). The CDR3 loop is CASSEYAGGTTEAFF. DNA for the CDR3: TGTGCCAGCAGTGAATATGCAGGGGGCACGACTGAAGCTTTCTTT.